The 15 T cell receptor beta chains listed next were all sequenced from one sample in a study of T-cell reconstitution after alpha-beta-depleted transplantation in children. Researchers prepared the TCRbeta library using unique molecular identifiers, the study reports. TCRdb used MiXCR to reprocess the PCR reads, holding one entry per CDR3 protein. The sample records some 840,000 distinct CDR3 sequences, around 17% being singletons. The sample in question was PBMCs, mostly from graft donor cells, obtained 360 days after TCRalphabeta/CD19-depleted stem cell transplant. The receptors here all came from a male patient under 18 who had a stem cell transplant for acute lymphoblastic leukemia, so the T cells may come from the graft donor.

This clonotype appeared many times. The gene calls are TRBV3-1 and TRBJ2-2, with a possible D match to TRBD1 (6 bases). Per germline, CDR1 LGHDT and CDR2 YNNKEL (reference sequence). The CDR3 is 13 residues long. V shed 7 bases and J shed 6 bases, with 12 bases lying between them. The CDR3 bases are TGTGCCAGCAAACAGGGCCATTCCGGGGAGCTGTTTTTT. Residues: CASKQGHSGELFF.

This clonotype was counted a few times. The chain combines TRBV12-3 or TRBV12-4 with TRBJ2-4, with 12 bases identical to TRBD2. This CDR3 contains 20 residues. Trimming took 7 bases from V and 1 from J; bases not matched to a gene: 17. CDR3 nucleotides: TGTGCCAGCACCTTAACCCGACGACTAGCGGGAGAGGGGGCCAAAAACATTCAGTACTTC. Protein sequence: CASTLTRRLAGEGAKNIQYF.

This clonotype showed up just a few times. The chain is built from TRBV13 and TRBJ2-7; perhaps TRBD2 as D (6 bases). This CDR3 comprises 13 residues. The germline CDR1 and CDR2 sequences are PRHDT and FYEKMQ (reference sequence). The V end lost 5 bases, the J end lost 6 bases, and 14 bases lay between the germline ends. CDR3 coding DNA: TGTGCCAGCAGCATCGGACTATCAGTCGAGCAGTACTTC. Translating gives CASSIGLSVEQYF.

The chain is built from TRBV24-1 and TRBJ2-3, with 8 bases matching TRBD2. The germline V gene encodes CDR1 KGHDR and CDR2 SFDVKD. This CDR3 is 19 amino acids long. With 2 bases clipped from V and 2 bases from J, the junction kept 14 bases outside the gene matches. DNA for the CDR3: TGTGCCACCAGTGATTCCTCCGCCGCCCGACTAGCGCACACAGATACGCAGTATTTT. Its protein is CATSDSSAARLAHTDTQYF.

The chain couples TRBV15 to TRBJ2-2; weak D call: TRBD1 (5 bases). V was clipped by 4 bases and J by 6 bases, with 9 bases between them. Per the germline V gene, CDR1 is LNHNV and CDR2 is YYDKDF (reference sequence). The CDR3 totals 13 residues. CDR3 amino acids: CATSTRQSGELFF. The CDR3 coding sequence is TGTGCCACCAGCACCAGACAGTCCGGGGAGCTGTTTTTT.

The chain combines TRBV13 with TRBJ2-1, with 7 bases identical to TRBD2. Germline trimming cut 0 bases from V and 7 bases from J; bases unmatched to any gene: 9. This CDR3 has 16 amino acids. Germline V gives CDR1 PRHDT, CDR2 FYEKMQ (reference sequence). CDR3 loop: CASSLGAGAEDNEQFF. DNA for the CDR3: TGTGCCAGCAGCTTAGGGGCGGGAGCCGAGGATAATGAGCAGTTCTTC.

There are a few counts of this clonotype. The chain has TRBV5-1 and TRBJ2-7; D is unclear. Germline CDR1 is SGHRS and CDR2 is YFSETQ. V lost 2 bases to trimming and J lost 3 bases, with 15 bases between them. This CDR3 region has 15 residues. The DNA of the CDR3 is TGCGCCAGCAGCTTCACCCGGGCCGCCGTCTACGAGCAGTACTTC. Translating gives CASSFTRAAVYEQYF.

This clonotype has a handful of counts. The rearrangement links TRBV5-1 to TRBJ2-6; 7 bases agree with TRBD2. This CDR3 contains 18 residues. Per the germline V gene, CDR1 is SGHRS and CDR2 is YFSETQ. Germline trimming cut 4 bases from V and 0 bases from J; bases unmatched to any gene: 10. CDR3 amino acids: CASSATSARDSGANVLTF. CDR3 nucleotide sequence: TGCGCCAGCAGCGCCACTAGCGCGAGAGACTCTGGGGCCAACGTCCTGACTTTC.

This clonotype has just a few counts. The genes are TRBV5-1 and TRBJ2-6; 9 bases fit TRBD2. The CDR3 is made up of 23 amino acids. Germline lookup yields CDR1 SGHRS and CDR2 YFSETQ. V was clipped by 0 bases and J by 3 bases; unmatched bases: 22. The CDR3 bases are TGCGCCAGCAGCTTGGCCAAGAATTGGGACAGCGGGGGGCTCGGGGTTGGGGCCAACGTCCTGACTTTC. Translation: CASSLAKNWDSGGLGVGANVLTF.

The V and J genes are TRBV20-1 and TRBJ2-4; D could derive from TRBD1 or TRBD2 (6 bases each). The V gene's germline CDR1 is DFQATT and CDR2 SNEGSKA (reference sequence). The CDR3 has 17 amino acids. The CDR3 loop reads CIAEGGASLLAKNIQYF. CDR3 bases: TGCATAGCGGAGGGGGGCGCAAGCCTTCTAGCCAAAAACATTCAGTACTTC.

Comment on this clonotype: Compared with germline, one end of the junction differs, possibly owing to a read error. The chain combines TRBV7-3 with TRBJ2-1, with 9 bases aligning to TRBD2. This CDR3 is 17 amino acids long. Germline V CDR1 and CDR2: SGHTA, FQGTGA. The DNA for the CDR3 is TGTGCCAGCACCTTAAGCCCGGCGGGAGGGGGACCCAATGAGCAGTTCTTC. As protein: CASTLSPAGGGPNEQFF. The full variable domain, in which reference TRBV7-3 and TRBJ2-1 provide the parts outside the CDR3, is GAGVSQTPSNKVTEKGKYVELRCDPISGHTALYWYRQSLGQGPEFLIYFQGTGAADDSGLPNDRFFAVRPEGSVSTLKIQRTERGDSAVYLCASTLSPAGGGPNEQFFGPGTRLTVL.

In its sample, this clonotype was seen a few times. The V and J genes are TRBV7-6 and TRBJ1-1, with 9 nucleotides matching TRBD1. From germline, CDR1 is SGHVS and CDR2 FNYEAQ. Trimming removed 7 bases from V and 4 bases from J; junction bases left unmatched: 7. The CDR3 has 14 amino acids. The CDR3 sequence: CASNAGTGLTEAFF. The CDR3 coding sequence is TGTGCCAGCAACGCCGGGACAGGGCTCACTGAAGCTTTCTTT.

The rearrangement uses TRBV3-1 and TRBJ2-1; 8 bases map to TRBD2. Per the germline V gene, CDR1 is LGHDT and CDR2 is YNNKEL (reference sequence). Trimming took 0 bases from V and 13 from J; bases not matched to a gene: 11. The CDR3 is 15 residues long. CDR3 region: CASSQEGTSGSVQFF. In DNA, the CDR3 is TGTGCCAGCAGCCAAGAAGGTACCAGCGGGAGTGTACAGTTCTTC.

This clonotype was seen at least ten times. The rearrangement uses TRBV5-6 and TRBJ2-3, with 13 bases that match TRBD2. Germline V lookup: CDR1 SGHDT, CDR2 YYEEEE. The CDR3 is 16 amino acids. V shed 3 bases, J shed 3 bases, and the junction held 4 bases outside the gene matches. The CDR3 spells CASSSGLAGVTDTQYF. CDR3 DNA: TGTGCCAGCAGCTCAGGACTAGCGGGAGTGACAGATACGCAGTATTTT.

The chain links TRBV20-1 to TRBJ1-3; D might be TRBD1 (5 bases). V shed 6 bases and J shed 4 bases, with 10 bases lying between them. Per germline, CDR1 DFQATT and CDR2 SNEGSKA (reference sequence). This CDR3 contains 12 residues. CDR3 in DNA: TGCAGTGCCGGACGGACAGGAAACACCATATATTTT. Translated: CSAGRTGNTIYF.